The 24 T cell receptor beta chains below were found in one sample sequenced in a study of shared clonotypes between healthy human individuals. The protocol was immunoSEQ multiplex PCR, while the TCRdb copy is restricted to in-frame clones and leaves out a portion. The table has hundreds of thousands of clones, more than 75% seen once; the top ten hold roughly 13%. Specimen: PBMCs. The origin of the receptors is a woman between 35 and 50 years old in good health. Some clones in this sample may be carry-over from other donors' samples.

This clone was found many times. The DNA of the CDR3 is TGTGCCAGCTCACCAGGGCCGACAGATACGCAGTATTTT. Protein product: CASSPGPTDTQYF. J is TRBJ2-3 and V is TRBV18; no definite D call. The V end lost 2 bases, the J end lost 3 bases, and 6 bases lay between the germline ends. The CDR3 is 13 residues long. Germline CDR1 is KGHSH and CDR2 is LQKENI.

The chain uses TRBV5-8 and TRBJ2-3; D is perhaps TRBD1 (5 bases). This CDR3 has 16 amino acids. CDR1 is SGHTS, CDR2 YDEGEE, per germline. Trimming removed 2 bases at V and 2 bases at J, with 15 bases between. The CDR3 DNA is TGTGCCAGCAGCTTAGGCCAGGGTTTTCACACAGATACGCAGTATTTT. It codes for CASSLGQGFHTDTQYF.

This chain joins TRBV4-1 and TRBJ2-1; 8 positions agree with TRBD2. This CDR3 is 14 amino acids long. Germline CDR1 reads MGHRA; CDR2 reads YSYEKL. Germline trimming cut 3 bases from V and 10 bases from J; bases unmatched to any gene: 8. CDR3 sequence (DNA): TGCGCCAGCAGCCAGGGGTCCCGGGAGGGGGAGCAGTTCTTC. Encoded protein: CASSQGSREGEQFF.

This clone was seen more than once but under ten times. DNA of the CDR3: TGTGCCAGCAGCCCCGGGGCGGCGAACACTGAAGCTTTCTTT. Translating gives CASSPGAANTEAFF. The chain uses TRBV7-9 and TRBJ1-1, with D possibly TRBD1 on 5 matching bases. V was pared by 5 bases and J by 1 base, with 11 bases between. The CDR3 sequence is 14 residues long. The germline V gene encodes CDR1 SEHNR and CDR2 FQNEAQ (reference sequence). The whole variable domain, remainder taken from reference TRBV7-9 and TRBJ1-1, is DTGVSQNPRHKITKRGQNVTFRCDPISEHNRLYWYRQTLGQGPEFLTYFQNEAQLEKSRLLSDRFSAERPKGSFSTLEIQRTEQGDSAMYLCASSPGAANTEAFFGQGTRLTVV.

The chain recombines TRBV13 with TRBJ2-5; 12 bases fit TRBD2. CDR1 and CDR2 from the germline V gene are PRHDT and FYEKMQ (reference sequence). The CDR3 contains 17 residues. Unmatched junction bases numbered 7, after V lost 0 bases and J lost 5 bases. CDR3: CASSLGLAGGPRETQYF. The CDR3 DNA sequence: TGTGCCAGCAGCTTAGGCCTAGCGGGAGGGCCTCGGGAGACCCAGTACTTC.

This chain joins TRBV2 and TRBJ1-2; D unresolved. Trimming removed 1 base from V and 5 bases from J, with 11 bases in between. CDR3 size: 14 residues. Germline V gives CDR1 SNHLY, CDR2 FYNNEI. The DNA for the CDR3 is TGTGCCAGCAGTGAAGTGGTACCCTGGTATGGCTACACCTTC. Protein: CASSEVVPWYGYTF.

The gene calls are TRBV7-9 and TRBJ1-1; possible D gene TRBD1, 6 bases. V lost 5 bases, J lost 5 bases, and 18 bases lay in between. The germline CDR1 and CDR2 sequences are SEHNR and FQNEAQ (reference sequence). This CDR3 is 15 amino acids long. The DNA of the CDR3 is TGTGCCAGCAGCCCCCGAGAGGGGGGCTGGACTGAAGCTTTCTTT. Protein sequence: CASSPREGGWTEAFF. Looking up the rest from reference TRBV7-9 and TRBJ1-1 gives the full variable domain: DTGVSQNPRHKITKRGQNVTFRCDPISEHNRLYWYRQTLGQGPEFLTYFQNEAQLEKSRLLSDRFSAERPKGSFSTLEIQRTEQGDSAMYLCASSPREGGWTEAFFGQGTRLTVV.

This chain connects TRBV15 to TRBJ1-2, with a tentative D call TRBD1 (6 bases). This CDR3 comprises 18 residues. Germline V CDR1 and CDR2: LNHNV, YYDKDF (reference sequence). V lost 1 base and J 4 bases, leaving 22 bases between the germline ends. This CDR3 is CATSRVPPRQGQGYGYTF. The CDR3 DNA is TGTGCCACCAGCAGAGTACCCCCCAGGCAGGGGCAGGGCTATGGCTACACCTTC. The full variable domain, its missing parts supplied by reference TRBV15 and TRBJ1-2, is DAMVIQNPRYQVTQFGKPVTLSCSQTLNHNVMYWYQQKSSQAPKLLFHYYDKDFNNEADTPDNFQSRRPNTSFCFLDIRSPGLGDTAMYLCATSRVPPRQGQGYGYTFGSGTRLTVV.

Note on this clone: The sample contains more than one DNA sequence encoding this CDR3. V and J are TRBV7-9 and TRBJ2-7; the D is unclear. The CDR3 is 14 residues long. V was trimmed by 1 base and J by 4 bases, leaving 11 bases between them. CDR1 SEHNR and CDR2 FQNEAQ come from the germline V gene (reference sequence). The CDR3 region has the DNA TGTGCCAGCAGCTTAGACCCCAGACCTTACGAGCAGTACTTC. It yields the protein CASSLDPRPYEQYF. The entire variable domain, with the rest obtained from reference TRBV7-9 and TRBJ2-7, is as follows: DTGVSQNPRHKITKRGQNVTFRCDPISEHNRLYWYRQTLGQGPEFLTYFQNEAQLEKSRLLSDRFSAERPKGSFSTLEIQRTEQGDSAMYLCASSLDPRPYEQYFGPGTRLTVT.

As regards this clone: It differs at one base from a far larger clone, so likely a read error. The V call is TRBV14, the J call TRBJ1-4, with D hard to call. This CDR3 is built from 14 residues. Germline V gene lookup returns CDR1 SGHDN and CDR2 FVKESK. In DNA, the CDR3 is TGTGCCAGCAACCAATTAGTGTCGGCGAGGGAACTGTTTTTT. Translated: CASNQLVSARELFF.

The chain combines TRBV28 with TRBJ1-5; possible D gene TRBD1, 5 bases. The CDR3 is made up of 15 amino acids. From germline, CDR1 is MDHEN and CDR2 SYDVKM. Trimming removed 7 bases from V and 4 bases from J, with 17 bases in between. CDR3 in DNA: TGTGCCAGCATTAAACGGGGCCTCTTAAATCAGCCCCAGCATTTT. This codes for CASIKRGLLNQPQHF.

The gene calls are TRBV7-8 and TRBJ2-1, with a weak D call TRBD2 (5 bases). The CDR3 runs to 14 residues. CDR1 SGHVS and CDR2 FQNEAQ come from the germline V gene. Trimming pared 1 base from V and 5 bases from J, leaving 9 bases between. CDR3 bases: TGTGCCAGCAGCTTAGTCGTAGCGAACAATGAGCAGTTCTTC. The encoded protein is CASSLVVANNEQFF.

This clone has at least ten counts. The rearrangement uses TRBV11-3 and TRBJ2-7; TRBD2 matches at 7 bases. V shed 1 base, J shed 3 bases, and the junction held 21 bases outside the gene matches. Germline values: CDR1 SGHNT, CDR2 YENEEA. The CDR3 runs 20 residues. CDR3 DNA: TGTGCCAGCAGCTTAGGAAGCAGCGGCCCGGGGGGATGGGTCCGCTACGAGCAGTACTTC. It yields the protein CASSLGSSGPGGWVRYEQYF.

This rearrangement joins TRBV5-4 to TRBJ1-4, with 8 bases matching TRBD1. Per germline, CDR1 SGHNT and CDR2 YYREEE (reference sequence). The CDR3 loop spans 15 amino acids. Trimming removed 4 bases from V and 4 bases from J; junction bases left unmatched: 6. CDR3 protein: CASSPRQGINEKLFF. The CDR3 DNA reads TGTGCCAGCAGCCCAAGACAGGGGATTAATGAAAAACTGTTTTTT.

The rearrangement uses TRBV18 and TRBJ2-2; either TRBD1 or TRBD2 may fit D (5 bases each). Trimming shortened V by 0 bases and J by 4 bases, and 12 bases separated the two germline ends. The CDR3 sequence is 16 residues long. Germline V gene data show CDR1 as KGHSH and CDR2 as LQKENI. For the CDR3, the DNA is TGTGCCAGCTCACCACCGGGGGTCCGGGGCACCGGGGAGCTGTTTTTT. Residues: CASSPPGVRGTGELFF.

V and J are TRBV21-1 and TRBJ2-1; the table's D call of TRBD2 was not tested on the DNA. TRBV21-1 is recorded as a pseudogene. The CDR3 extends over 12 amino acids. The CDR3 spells CASSTVEDEQFF. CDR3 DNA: TGTGCCAGCAGCACCGTGGAGGATGAGCAGTTCTTC.

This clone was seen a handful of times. CDR3 protein: CASRPQGSGANVLTF. CDR3 in DNA: TGTGCCAGCAGGCCACAGGGATCTGGGGCCAACGTCCTGACTTTC. This sequence joins TRBV6-5 and TRBJ2-6; a weak D match, TRBD1 (6 bases). Trimming pared 6 bases from V and 1 base from J, leaving 10 bases between. The CDR3 is 15 residues long. Looked up from germline, CDR1 is MNHEY and CDR2 is SVGAGI.

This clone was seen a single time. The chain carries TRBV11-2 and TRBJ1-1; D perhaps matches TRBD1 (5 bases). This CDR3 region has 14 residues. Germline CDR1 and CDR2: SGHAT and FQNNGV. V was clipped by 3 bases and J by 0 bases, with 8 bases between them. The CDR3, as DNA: TGTGCCAGCAGCTTGACAGATGTGAACACTGAAGCTTTCTTT. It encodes CASSLTDVNTEAFF.

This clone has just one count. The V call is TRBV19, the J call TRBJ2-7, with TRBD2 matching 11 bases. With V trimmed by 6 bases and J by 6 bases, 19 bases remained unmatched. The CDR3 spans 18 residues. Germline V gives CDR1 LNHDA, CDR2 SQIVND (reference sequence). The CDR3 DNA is TGTGCCAGTAGCCATCGGAGGGGATTAGCGGGAGGGCCTGTCGAGCAGTACTTC. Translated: CASSHRRGLAGGPVEQYF.

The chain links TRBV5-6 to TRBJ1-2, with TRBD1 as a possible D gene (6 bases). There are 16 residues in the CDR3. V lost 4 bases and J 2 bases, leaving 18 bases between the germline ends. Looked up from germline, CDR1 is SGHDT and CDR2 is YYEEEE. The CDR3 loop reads CASSMWPGGGNYGYTF. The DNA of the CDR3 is TGTGCCAGCAGCATGTGGCCCGGGGGCGGGAACTATGGCTACACCTTC.

CDR3 sequence (DNA): TGTGCCAGCAGTTTAACCGACAGGGTCTATGGCTACACCTTC. Protein product: CASSLTDRVYGYTF. This chain joins TRBV28 and TRBJ1-2; 7 bases map to TRBD1. This CDR3 contains 14 residues. Germline V CDR1 and CDR2: MDHEN, SYDVKM. Germline trimming cut 2 bases from V and 4 bases from J; bases unmatched to any gene: 4.

The DNA for the CDR3 is TGTGCCAGCAGCTTAGTTTCCGAAATCAACACTGAAGCTTTCTTT. It is translated as CASSLVSEINTEAFF. The chain couples TRBV7-2 to TRBJ1-1, with D unresolved. Trimming pared 1 base from V and 2 bases from J, leaving 11 bases between. Germline V gene sequence: CDR1 SGHTA, CDR2 FQGNSA. The CDR3 runs 15 residues.

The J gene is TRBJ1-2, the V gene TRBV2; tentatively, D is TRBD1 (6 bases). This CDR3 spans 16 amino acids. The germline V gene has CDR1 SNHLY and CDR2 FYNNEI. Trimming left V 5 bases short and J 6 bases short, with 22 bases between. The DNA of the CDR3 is TGTGCCAGCAGTCAGGACCATTGGCAGGGGAAGGATGGCTACACCTTC. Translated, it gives CASSQDHWQGKDGYTF.

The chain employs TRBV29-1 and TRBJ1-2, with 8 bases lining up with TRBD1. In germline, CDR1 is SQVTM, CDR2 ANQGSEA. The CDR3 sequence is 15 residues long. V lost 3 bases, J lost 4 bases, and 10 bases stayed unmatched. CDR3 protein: CSVDGNQGARYGYTF. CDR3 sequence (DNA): TGCAGCGTTGATGGCAACCAGGGGGCCCGCTATGGCTACACCTTC.